A single sample gave rise to the 22 T cell receptor beta chains below, sequenced in a study of shared T cell receptors in the human thymus. Using immunoSEQ multiplex PCR, the repertoire was profiled, and TCRdb retains in-frame clones only, with some absent. Of hundreds of thousands of clones listed, 75% to 80% are singletons. These same data were also listed under a study on human thymus T cells.

Material: thymocytes. All receptors derive from a boy less than two years old with a congenital heart defect.

The CDR3 nucleotides are TGCTCGAGAGCTCCCGGGACTAGCGGGAGGGCGGGCACCGGGGAGCTGTTTTTT. Its translation: CSRAPGTSGRAGTGELFF. V gene TRBV29-1 combines with J gene TRBJ2-2, with 16 bases that match TRBD2. The germline V gene has CDR1 SQVTM and CDR2 ANQGSEA. The CDR3 length is 18 residues.

The chain couples TRBV18 to TRBJ2-1; TRBD2 is a possible D gene (6 bases). Germline V gives CDR1 KGHSH, CDR2 LQKENI. The V gene lost 6 bases and the J gene lost 8 bases, with 14 bases spanning the gap. The CDR3 has 13 residues. As DNA, the CDR3 is TGTGCCAGCTCCCCTACCAGCGGGTATGAGCAGTTCTTC. As protein: CASSPTSGYEQFF.

V and J are TRBV9 and TRBJ2-1; TRBD2 aligns across 9 bases. This CDR3 contains 17 residues. The germline V gene encodes CDR1 SGDLS and CDR2 YYNGEE. The V and J ends lost 1 base and 2 bases, in that order; junction bases with no gene match: 7. Written as DNA, the CDR3 is TGTGCCAGCAGCGTAAGTTCGGGCGGGAGGGCCTACAATGAGCAGTTCTTC. Amino acid sequence: CASSVSSGGRAYNEQFF.

The genes are TRBV4-3 and TRBJ2-5, with D uncertain. Germline assignment: CDR1 LGHNA and CDR2 YSLEER. The V gene lost 1 base and the J gene lost 2 bases, with 11 bases spanning the gap. The CDR3 extends over 15 amino acids. As DNA, the CDR3 is TGCGCCAGCAGCCAAGCCATTTCGCGGCAAGAGACCCAGTACTTC. It yields the protein CASSQAISRQETQYF.

The chain uses TRBV12-5 and TRBJ1-2; 7 bases are a match to TRBD1. The J segment lost 7 bases and the V segment lost 9 bases, leaving 8 bases of the junction unmatched. This CDR3 contains 12 residues. Germline V gene sequence: CDR1 LGHNT, CDR2 FRNRAP. The CDR3 coding sequence is TGTGCTAGAGAGAAAAGACAGGGTGGCTACACCTTC. Protein sequence: CAREKRQGGYTF.

This chain connects TRBV14 to TRBJ1-2; weak D call: TRBD1 (5 bases). Germline V gene lookup returns CDR1 SGHDN and CDR2 FVKESK. The CDR3 has 14 residues. V lost 3 bases to trimming and J lost 2 bases, with 10 bases between them. In DNA, the CDR3 is TGTGCCAGCAGCCACCAGAAGGGGAACTATGGCTACACCTTC. Its protein product is CASSHQKGNYGYTF.

There are a few counts of this clone. The chain is built from TRBV6-5 and TRBJ1-3; no clear D. The CDR3 loop spans 16 amino acids. V lost 0 bases, J lost 0 bases, and 9 bases lay in between. Germline V lookup: CDR1 MNHEY, CDR2 SVGAGI. CDR3 residues: CASSYSSGDSGNTIYF. For the CDR3, the DNA is TGTGCCAGCAGTTACTCGAGTGGTGACTCTGGAAACACCATATATTTT.

In DNA, the CDR3 is TGTGCCAGCTCATCGGACAGGGTGGACACCATATATTTT. Amino acids: CASSSDRVDTIYF. The chain is built from TRBV18 and TRBJ1-3; 8 bases line up with TRBD1. Germline V lookup: CDR1 KGHSH, CDR2 LQKENI. The CDR3 consists of 13 residues. The trim removed 5 bases at V and 8 bases at J, leaving 5 bases unmatched.

The gene calls are TRBV27 and TRBJ1-2, with TRBD1 matching 10 bases. This CDR3 is 17 amino acids long. The germline V gene has CDR1 MNHEY and CDR2 SMNVEV (reference sequence). Trimming at V came to 6 bases and at J to 4 bases, leaving 14 bases not matched to a gene. DNA for the CDR3: TGTGCCAGCAGCCCACCGGGGGACAGGGGCACTACCTATGGCTACACCTTC. Translating it yields CASSPPGDRGTTYGYTF.

This clone is a singleton in its sample. V and J are TRBV4-1 and TRBJ2-5; 14 bases agree with TRBD2. The CDR3 length is 18 residues. The ends lost 0 bases at V and 5 bases at J; junction bases unmatched: 8. Germline V CDR1 and CDR2: MGHRA, YSYEKL. CDR3 in amino acids: CASSQDGGLAGEGETQYF. The CDR3 DNA reads as TGCGCCAGCAGCCAAGATGGGGGACTAGCGGGAGAGGGGGAGACCCAGTACTTC.

The chain has TRBV9 and TRBJ2-1, with D possibly matching TRBD2 (5 bases). The ends were cut back, 5 bases at V and 3 bases at J, with 15 bases in the middle. The CDR3 totals 15 residues. CDR1 is SGDLS, CDR2 YYNGEE, per germline. Here the CDR3 DNA reads TGTGCCAGCAGTGACTACCCGTATAACTACAATGAGCAGTTCTTC. This encodes CASSDYPYNYNEQFF.

The chain recombines TRBV27 with TRBJ2-2; TRBD1 might be the D (5 bases). The CDR3 consists of 17 residues. From germline, CDR1 is MNHEY and CDR2 SMNVEV (reference sequence). The V end was cut by 6 bases, the J end by 3 bases, with 20 bases between. Here the CDR3 reads CASSRTKKMTDTGELFF. The DNA for the CDR3 is TGTGCCAGCAGCCGAACCAAAAAAATGACAGACACCGGGGAGCTGTTTTTT.

CDR3 sequence reads: CAISESGGWGTEAFF. The CDR3 region has the DNA TGTGCCATCAGTGAGTCAGGCGGGTGGGGCACTGAAGCTTTCTTT. This chain uses TRBV10-3 with TRBJ1-1; D is uncertain. The CDR3 spans 15 residues. In germline, CDR1 is ENHRY, CDR2 SYGVKD. Between the trimmed V and J ends, which lost 0 bases and 4 bases, there was a span of 12 bases.

The genes are TRBV5-4 and TRBJ1-1; a possible D gene is TRBD1 (5 bases). The CDR3 consists of 14 residues. With 3 bases removed from V and 1 base from J, the gap between germline ends came to 10 bases. Per the germline V gene, CDR1 is SGHNT and CDR2 is YYREEE (reference sequence). The CDR3 nucleotides are TGTGCCAGCAGCTCCGCGGGGGAGAACACTGAAGCTTTCTTT. It codes for CASSSAGENTEAFF.

V usage is TRBV5-1 and J usage is TRBJ1-4; no clear D gene. With 4 bases removed from V and 6 bases from J, the gap between germline ends came to 16 bases. Per the germline V gene, CDR1 is SGHRS and CDR2 is YFSETQ. The CDR3 extends over 15 amino acids. CDR3 DNA: TGCGCCAGCAGCGCTCCGGGATCTAGGGATGAAAAACTGTTTTTT. This gives the protein CASSAPGSRDEKLFF.

This chain links TRBV20-1 with TRBJ1-2; possible D gene TRBD1, 6 bases. CDR3 length: 10 residues. Germline V gene sequence: CDR1 DFQATT, CDR2 SNEGSKA (reference sequence). Trimming cost V 4 bases and J 7 bases, with 7 bases left between them. CDR3 loop: CSAIRGGYTF. The CDR3 coding sequence is TGCAGTGCTATCAGGGGTGGCTACACCTTC.

This clone has just a few counts. This chain uses TRBV28 with TRBJ2-1, with D perhaps matching TRBD2 (5 bases). V shed 4 bases and J shed 2 bases, with 18 bases lying between them. Per germline, CDR1 MDHEN and CDR2 SYDVKM. This CDR3 comprises 17 residues. The CDR3 DNA is TGTGCCAGCAGTTCGACCCCTGCGGGTGGGGCCTACAATGAGCAGTTCTTC. This gives the protein CASSSTPAGGAYNEQFF.

J is TRBJ1-4 and V is TRBV28, with D maybe TRBD1 (5 bases). V gave up 6 bases and J gave up 2 bases, with 16 bases separating them. The V gene's germline CDR1 is MDHEN and CDR2 SYDVKM. The CDR3 is 16 residues long. For the CDR3, the DNA is TGTGCCAGCAGCTCCTTTAGGGGCCGGACTAATGAAAAACTGTTTTTT. Amino acid sequence: CASSSFRGRTNEKLFF.

This chain links TRBV27 with TRBJ2-7, with TRBD1 matching 7 bases. Germline lookup yields CDR1 MNHEY and CDR2 SMNVEV (reference sequence). The CDR3 runs to 16 residues. V was pared by 6 bases and J by 0 bases, with 11 bases of the junction left unmatched. The CDR3 bases are TGTGCCAGCAGCCGAATGGGACAGCCATCCTCCTACGAGCAGTACTTC. Protein: CASSRMGQPSSYEQYF.

The gene calls are TRBV10-3 and TRBJ1-2, with D unresolved. Per germline, CDR1 ENHRY and CDR2 SYGVKD. The CDR3 sequence is 13 residues long. V lost 2 bases and J 7 bases, leaving 11 bases between the germline ends. The CDR3 sequence: CAISEQAGTGYTF. The CDR3 region has the DNA TGTGCCATCAGTGAGCAGGCCGGAACTGGCTACACCTTC.

V usage is TRBV4-2 and J usage is TRBJ2-1; D gene uncertain. V was clipped by 0 bases and J by 2 bases, with 8 bases between them. Germline CDR1 LGHNA, CDR2 YNFKEQ. The length of the CDR3 is 15 residues. The CDR3 is CASSQEATPYNEQFF. In DNA form, the CDR3 reads TGTGCCAGCAGCCAAGAAGCTACCCCCTACAATGAGCAGTTCTTC.

The chain uses TRBV28 and TRBJ2-7; 11 bases align to TRBD2. J was trimmed by 5 bases and V by 5 bases; bases with no gene match: 8. The CDR3 is made up of 15 amino acids. CDR1 is MDHEN, CDR2 SYDVKM, per germline. In DNA form, the CDR3 reads TGTGCCAGCAGTACACTAGCGGGAGAGGCACACGAGCAGTACTTC. Protein sequence: CASSTLAGEAHEQYF.